This TCR beta chain was identified during a study of blood T cell repertoires in COVID-19 (dated by TCRdb to 2019 to 2021). Looking at the study overall: Collaborator samples came from the United States, Italy and Spain and covered acute and convalescent phases of COVID-19. Subjects who had been exposed to COVID-19, were actively infected with it, or had recovered from it provided the deeply sampled blood TCRbeta repertoires that made up the dataset. The prospective study material was composed of cDNA or gDNA derived from T cells, B-cell-depleted T cells, or PBMCs. Where available, HLA class I and class II types were taken from metadata supplied by the sample provider and were not determined by assay-based typing. Samples were obtained from the ongoing ImmuneRACE study (first 160 participants) and from over 1,000 subjects provided by 6 global collaborators. The repertoires were released in a freely available public database intended as a resource for research on the immune response to SARS-CoV-2. Nearly every sample came with metadata listing a de-identified subject ID, COVID-19 status, age in years and sex.

General conclusions and limits of the study: The amount of clinical and demographic metadata varied by source and participant and was provided uncurated.

In regard to this clone: Its antigen remains unidentified. Per-base quality was not reported, and no clone a single base away is much larger than it.

In Seattle, one collaborating source enrolled patients while the infection was active and tracked those patients longitudinally over the course of disease. Whole blood was collected in K2EDTA tubes by collaborating institutions according to the institutions' own protocols. Collaborator samples were shipped for TCRbeta analysis as frozen whole blood, isolated PBMCs, or DNA extracted from either sample type. Ends trimmed: V by 4 bases, J by 3 bases; bases unmatched to a gene: 1. The CDR3 holds 14 amino acids from the cysteine to the phenylalanine. The CDR3 DNA has 42 bases and is translated from base 1. CDR1 and CDR2, looked up from the germline V gene, are SGHDN and FVKESK. TCRbeta CDR3 regions were amplified from genomic DNA by means of the immunoSEQ Assay, a bias-controlled multiplex PCR. In the paper's pipeline: Nucleated cell counts per sample were estimated from amplification of reference gene primers within the assay. To quantify the absolute abundance of each unique TCRbeta CDR3 rearrangement, sequence reads were collapsed and filtered. Productive Simpson clonality was computed per sample as the square root of Simpson's diversity index over productive rearrangements. TCRdb took this table from immuneACCESS and kept in-frame rearrangements with V and J called. Such tables lack part of the clones; where checked against another copy, unresolved V genes explain under half of the gap, and the rest is unexplained. Clone size and the V and J calls come from that table; the DNA yielded D and trimming. Counted in this sample were about 120,000 clones; about 90% of them appeared once. 3.8% of the sample goes to the ten largest clones.

Sequencing used peripheral blood. The chain uses TRBV14 and TRBJ1-2, with 11 bases in between that match TRBD1. The clonotype was recovered from a woman aged 55 to 70 with COVID-19, enrolled during active disease. Read as DNA, the sequence is TGTGCCAGCAGCCGGACAGGGGGCGACTATGGCTACACCTTC. This is translated as CASSRTGGDYGYTF.